This T cell receptor (beta chain) emerged from a study of chemoradiotherapy in HPV16-positive cancers. Measured with immunoSEQ multiplex PCR; TCRdb has only the in-frame clones, and not every one. The data contain 15,000 to 20,000 clones, around 77% of them singletons. This sequence originates from a human donor with HPV-associated anogenital cancer. This specimen was acquired from a patient who underwent chemoradiotherapy.

The DNA for the CDR3 is TGTGCCAGCAGCTCGGCGACTAGCGGGGGGGAATACAATGAGCAGTTCTTC. Amino acid sequence: CASSSATSGGEYNEQFF. The chain is built from TRBV7-9 and TRBJ2-1, with 14 bases aligning to TRBD2. Germline V gives CDR1 SEHNR, CDR2 FQNEAQ (reference sequence). V lost 4 bases to trimming and J lost 4 bases; unmatched junction nucleotides: 6. This CDR3 has 17 amino acids.